The present TCR beta chain was sequenced within a study of T cells in localized non-small cell lung cancer. Study findings and constraints: Compared with tumor, uninvolved adjacent lung displayed greater T cell clonality, ranking highest overall. Heterogeneity cannot be ruled out, as sequencing used one tumor region only.

The length of the CDR3 is 13 residues. The V gene's germline CDR1 is KGHSH and CDR2 LQKENI. Between the trimmed V and J ends, which lost 3 bases and 5 bases, there was a span of 11 bases. Generated by immunoSEQ multiplex PCR, the TCRdb table keeps only in-frame clones and is missing some. This table holds 40,000 to 65,000 clones, around 90% found once. Worth noting for this clone: Its antigen is currently unknown.

The sequences come from PBMCs, collected before any cancer treatment. The rearrangement links TRBV18 to TRBJ2-7; D remains ambiguous. The TCR comes from a female donor with stage II lung adenocarcinoma. The CDR3, as DNA: TGTGCCAGCTCACCTCTGGCCCGAGACGAGCAGTACTTC. This translates into CASSPLARDEQYF. The entire variable domain, with the rest obtained from reference TRBV18 and TRBJ2-7, is as follows: NAGVMQNPRHLVRRRGQEARLRCSPMKGHSHVYWYRQLPEEGLKFMVYLQKENIIDESGMPKERFSAEFPKEGPSILRIQQVVRGDSAAYFCASSPLARDEQYFGPGTRLTVT.